This T cell receptor (beta chain) was recovered during a study of blood T cell repertoires in COVID-19. TCRdb's copy holds only in-frame clones and misses some; the assay was immunoSEQ multiplex PCR. The sample includes roughly 160,000 clones, roughly 80% of them seen just once. The V gene lost 4 bases and the J gene lost 2 bases, with 16 bases spanning the gap. This CDR3 spans 15 amino acids. Germline values: CDR1 SQVTM, CDR2 ANQGSEA. The J gene is TRBJ2-3, the V gene TRBV29-1; D gene uncertain. Sequenced input: peripheral blood. This clonotype was sampled from a man aged 18 to 30 with active or convalescent COVID-19. The CDR3 DNA reads TGCAGCGTTGGGGCAGGCCAGATCTACACAGATACGCAGTATTTT. Residues: CSVGAGQIYTDTQYF.